A selection of T cell receptor beta chains follows, all from one sample in a study of regulatory T cells in long-lasting Graves disease. TCRdb ran MiXCR on the multiplex PCR reads and lists one entry per CDR3 protein. The table records 420,000 or so distinct CDR3 sequences, less than 25% of them present only once. Sequenced material: peripheral blood mononuclear cells (PBMCs), taken when the disease was refractory, from a patient treated with antithyroid drugs. Source of these receptors: a female donor with Graves disease. The CDR3 runs from the conserved cysteine through the conserved F or W. A D gene is named only where the DNA matches it firmly. For some rows the clone size is stated as once, few or many, or as a class when expanded; others skip it.

cdr3_length d_call j_call v_call clone_size cdr3_aa cdr3_nt
13 NA TRBJ1-2 TRBV3-1 NA CASNQQGDYGYTF TGTGCCAGCAACCAACAGGGTGACTATGGCTACACCTTC
17 NA TRBJ1-1 TRBV7-2 few CASSLPPTWYSNTEAFF TGTGCCAGCAGCTTACCGCCTACTTGGTATTCGAACACTGAAGCTTTCTTT
17 TRBD2 TRBJ2-7 TRBV7-9 many CASSLSHTSGRPSEQYF TGTGCCAGCAGCTTAAGCCACACTAGCGGGAGACCATCCGAGCAGTACTTC
16 TRBD1 TRBJ2-5 TRBV27 many CASSKGPGTGEETQYF TGTGCCAGCAGTAAAGGGCCCGGGACAGGGGAAGAGACCCAGTACTTC
16 NA TRBJ2-3 TRBV7-8 NA CASSLRTFPSTDTQYF TGTGCCAGCAGCTTAAGGACATTCCCCAGCACAGATACGCAGTATTTT
15 NA TRBJ1-2 TRBV7-9 many CASSPGDTRRYGYTF TGTGCCAGCAGCCCGGGGGACACAAGACGCTATGGCTACACCTTC
14 NA TRBJ2-1 TRBV27 NA CASSPQERRDEQFF TGTGCCAGCAGTCCTCAGGAGCGAAGGGATGAGCAGTTCTTC
15 NA TRBJ1-6 TRBV5-4 few CASSLELQENSPLHF TGTGCCAGCAGCCTTGAATTACAGGAAAATTCACCCCTCCACTTT
15 NA TRBJ1-1 TRBV7-9 few CASSRTTEHRMGAFF TGTGCCAGCAGCAGAACGACGGAACACCGCATGGGAGCTTTCTTT
14 NA TRBJ2-7 TRBV20-1 NA CSAPSEGSAYEQYF TGCAGTGCTCCGTCGGAGGGAAGTGCCTACGAGCAGTACTTC
13 NA TRBJ1-1 TRBV6-1 many CASNDPLGTEAFF TGTGCCAGCAATGACCCATTGGGCACTGAAGCTTTCTTT